The 27 T cell receptor beta chains below come from one sample, sequenced in a study of immune cell composition in non-small cell lung cancer. The method was immunoSEQ multiplex PCR; TCRdb's version includes in-frame clones alone and lacks a portion of them. The sample carries 1,500 to 2,000 clones, 81% recorded once. The sequenced sample was lung tumor tissue. These receptors were collected from a human donor with non-small cell lung cancer.

V and J are TRBV21-1 and TRBJ1-4; TRBD1 reflects the table's D call only, with no check against the DNA. TRBV21-1 is termed a pseudogene. This CDR3 is 14 amino acids long. Here the CDR3 DNA reads TGTGCCAGCAGCAAAGGGGCAGAAAATGAAAAACTGTTTTTT. Translated, it gives CASSKGAENEKLFF.

This clone was recorded a few times. The J gene is TRBJ2-3, the V gene TRBV18; tentative D call: TRBD1 (5 bases). CDR1 is KGHSH and CDR2 is LQKENI in the germline V gene. V was shortened by 4 bases and J by 4 bases, with 12 bases between the two germline ends. The CDR3 has 14 amino acids. CDR3 nucleotides: TGTGCCAGCTCACTAACCAGGGTGGCAGATACGCAGTATTTT. The encoded protein is CASSLTRVADTQYF.

This sequence joins TRBV30 and TRBJ2-1; TRBD1 is a possible D gene (6 bases). The CDR3 sequence is 13 residues long. Germline V lookup: CDR1 GTSNPN, CDR2 SVGIG (reference sequence). V lost 3 bases and J lost 4, with 10 bases in between. The CDR3 reads CAWRGAGYNEQFF. As DNA, the CDR3 is TGTGCCTGGAGGGGGGCAGGATACAATGAGCAGTTCTTC.

This chain uses TRBV12-5 with TRBJ1-2; 9 nucleotides line up with TRBD1. This CDR3 spans 14 amino acids. After removal of 5 bases from V and 4 bases from J, the junction contained 5 bases not matched to a gene. Germline CDR1 LGHNT, CDR2 FRNRAP. The CDR3 is CASGRDRDSYGYTF. The CDR3 DNA reads TGTGCTAGTGGTCGGGACAGGGACTCCTATGGCTACACCTTC.

The CDR3 DNA reads TGTGCCAGCAGGGAGACAGGGACAAATCAGCCCCAGCATTTT. Its translation is CASRETGTNQPQHF. The chain combines TRBV6-6 with TRBJ1-5, with 7 nucleotides matching TRBD1. V lost 6 bases to trimming and J lost 4 bases; unmatched junction nucleotides: 6. This CDR3 is built from 14 residues. The V gene's germline CDR1 is MNHNY and CDR2 SVGAGI (reference sequence).

The chain is built from TRBV5-1 and TRBJ2-5; D is possibly TRBD2 (6 bases). The length of the CDR3 is 15 residues. The germline V gene has CDR1 SGHRS and CDR2 YFSETQ. V lost 0 bases and J lost 4, with 13 bases in between. The CDR3 nucleotides are TGCGCCAGCAGCTTGGAAGGCAGGCGGGGAGAGACCCAGTACTTC. Protein sequence: CASSLEGRRGETQYF.

The chain links TRBV7-9 to TRBJ2-2, with unresolved D. CDR1 and CDR2 (germline): SEHNR, FQNEAQ (reference sequence). The CDR3 runs 13 residues. Trimming took off 3 bases at V and 7 bases at J, with 9 bases between the two ends. The CDR3 here is CASSFTIDGELFF. As DNA, the CDR3 is TGTGCCAGCAGCTTTACTATAGACGGGGAGCTGTTTTTT. Full variable domain (rest looked up from reference TRBV7-9 and TRBJ2-2): DTGVSQNPRHKITKRGQNVTFRCDPISEHNRLYWYRQTLGQGPEFLTYFQNEAQLEKSRLLSDRFSAERPKGSFSTLEIQRTEQGDSAMYLCASSFTIDGELFFGEGSRLTVL.

This rearrangement joins TRBV19 to TRBJ1-2; weak D call: TRBD1 (6 bases). The CDR3 loop spans 14 amino acids. The V and J ends lost 5 bases and 4 bases respectively, with 14 bases between them. The germline V gene has CDR1 LNHDA and CDR2 SQIVND (reference sequence). This CDR3 reads CASSPGTRSYGYTF. The DNA of the CDR3 is TGTGCCAGTAGTCCCGGGACACGTTCCTATGGCTACACCTTC.

By frequency in the sample, this clone is hyperexpanded. CDR3 bases: TGCGCCAGCAGTGTTGGACTACGCGGGAGGAATGAGCAGTTCTTC. This translates into CASSVGLRGRNEQFF. This rearrangement joins TRBV10-2 to TRBJ2-1; TRBD2 matches 8 bases. Per the germline V gene, CDR1 is WSHSY and CDR2 is SAAADI. With 4 bases clipped from V and 7 bases from J, the junction kept 9 bases outside the gene matches. The CDR3 has 15 residues.

The chain has TRBV7-8 and TRBJ2-7; tentatively, D is TRBD2 (7 bases). In germline, CDR1 is SGHVS, CDR2 FQNEAQ. The V gene lost 6 bases and the J gene lost 1 base, with 28 bases spanning the gap. CDR3 length: 19 amino acids. The DNA for the CDR3 is TGTGCCAGCAGTTTACTTCGGGACACCGTAGCGGGCCTATCCTACGAGCAGTACTTC. It codes for CASSLLRDTVAGLSYEQYF.

In its sample, this clone ranks as large (0.1 to 1%). The CDR3 reads CSVGLAGPYNEQFF. DNA for the CDR3: TGCAGCGTTGGGCTAGCGGGCCCCTACAATGAGCAGTTCTTC. The rearrangement links TRBV29-1 to TRBJ2-1; 8 bases line up with TRBD2. J gave up 2 bases and V 4 bases, and 4 bases lay outside the gene matches. Germline CDR1 is SQVTM and CDR2 is ANQGSEA. The CDR3 length is 14 residues.

The chain joins TRBV19 to TRBJ1-5; a possible D gene is TRBD1 (6 bases). From germline, CDR1 is LNHDA and CDR2 SQIVND (reference sequence). This CDR3 has 15 amino acids. V lost 6 bases and J 3 bases, leaving 15 bases between the germline ends. The CDR3 sequence: CASRVEQGHNQPQHF. The CDR3 nucleotides are TGTGCCAGTAGGGTGGAGCAGGGACACAATCAGCCCCAGCATTTT.

This clone came up a few times. CDR3 amino acids: CASSLGTGLAEETQYF. In nucleotides, the CDR3 is TGCGCCAGCAGCTTAGGGACGGGACTAGCGGAAGAGACCCAGTACTTC. This rearrangement joins TRBV4-1 to TRBJ2-5; TRBD2 matches at 11 bases. This CDR3 region has 16 residues. Germline V gene data show CDR1 as MGHRA and CDR2 as YSYEKL. V gave up 5 bases and J gave up 3 bases; unmatched junction bases: 8.

The V call is TRBV18, the J call TRBJ2-3, with D tentatively TRBD2 (5 bases). This CDR3 has 15 amino acids. The V end lost 5 bases, the J end lost 6 bases, and 18 bases lay between the germline ends. Per germline, CDR1 KGHSH and CDR2 LQKENI. This chain's CDR3 is CASSYSGILSDTQYF. The CDR3 DNA reads as TGTGCCAGCTCATATTCCGGGATATTGAGCGATACGCAGTATTTT.

Details on this clone: This sample includes further DNA sequences coding for the same CDR3. V usage is TRBV28 and J usage is TRBJ2-7; D gene uncertain. V was clipped by 3 bases and J by 1 base, with 4 bases between them. Germline V gives CDR1 MDHEN, CDR2 SYDVKM. The CDR3 is made up of 12 amino acids. The CDR3 loop reads CASSFSSYEQYF. In DNA, the CDR3 is TGTGCCAGCAGTTTTTCTTCCTACGAGCAGTACTTC.

This clone was counted between two and nine times. The J gene is TRBJ2-2, the V gene TRBV6-5; D may be TRBD1 (6 bases). Trimming shortened V by 6 bases and J by 5 bases, and 16 bases separated the two germline ends. The CDR3 has 15 amino acids. The germline V gene encodes CDR1 MNHEY and CDR2 SVGAGI. The CDR3, as DNA: TGTGCCAGCAGCTTGGGGGCTCTCGGAACCGGGGAGCTGTTTTTT. Amino acids: CASSLGALGTGELFF.

This sequence joins TRBV6-5 and TRBJ2-7, with TRBD1 identical over 7 bases. Germline CDR1 and CDR2: MNHEY and SVGAGI. V was pared by 6 bases and J by 3 bases, with 5 bases of the junction left unmatched. This CDR3 comprises 13 residues. The CDR3: CASSRTGDYEQYF. The CDR3 nucleotides are TGTGCCAGCAGCCGGACAGGCGACTACGAGCAGTACTTC.

This CDR3 reads CASSENSPYEQYF. CDR3 nucleotides: TGTGCCAGCAGTGAGAACAGCCCCTACGAGCAGTACTTC. The chain joins TRBV6-1 to TRBJ2-7; D call uncertain. CDR1 is MNHNS and CDR2 is SASEGT in the germline V gene. CDR3 length equals 13 residues. V was pared by 3 bases and J by 2 bases, with 8 bases between.

This clone was seen once. The chain employs TRBV27 and TRBJ2-1, with D perhaps TRBD2 (5 bases). CDR3 size: 14 residues. Trimming pared 3 bases from V and 2 bases from J, leaving 8 bases between. Looked up from germline, CDR1 is MNHEY and CDR2 is SMNVEV (reference sequence). CDR3 residues: CASSFTGTYNEQFF. CDR3 in DNA: TGTGCCAGCAGTTTCACGGGAACCTACAATGAGCAGTTCTTC.

CDR3 nucleotide sequence: TGTGCCAGCACAACTAGCGGGATAGAGACCCAGTACTTC. Protein: CASTTSGIETQYF. The genes are TRBV6-1 and TRBJ2-5; 10 bases fit TRBD2. The V and J ends lost 7 bases and 4 bases, in that order; junction bases with no gene match: 3. From germline, CDR1 is MNHNS and CDR2 SASEGT. The CDR3 is made up of 13 amino acids.

This chain connects TRBV6-6 to TRBJ1-5; 7 positions match TRBD1. J lost 6 bases, V lost 2 bases, and 7 bases had no gene match. From germline, CDR1 is MNHNY and CDR2 SVGAGI (reference sequence). This CDR3 is built from 15 residues. CDR3 bases: TGTGCCAGCAGTTACGGTCAGGGGGTCGGTCAGCCCCAGCATTTT. Translation: CASSYGQGVGQPQHF.

The gene calls are TRBV6-1 and TRBJ2-7, with 10 bases identical to TRBD2. Trimming cost V 7 bases and J 8 bases; bases outside gene matches: 2. CDR1 is MNHNS and CDR2 is SASEGT in the germline V gene. This CDR3 is 11 amino acids long. CDR3 in DNA: TGTGCCAGCACTAGCGGGAGTCAGCAGTACGTC. Protein sequence: CASTSGSQQYV.

In this sample, this clone turned up a few times. The V call is TRBV5-6, the J call TRBJ2-5, with 10 positions matching TRBD2. CDR1 and CDR2 (germline): SGHDT, YYEEEE. CDR3 size: 14 residues. V trimming: 2 bases; J trimming: 5 bases; junction bases outside the gene matches: 3. The chain's CDR3 is CASSLAGGPETQYF. In DNA, the CDR3 is TGTGCCAGCAGCTTAGCGGGAGGGCCGGAGACCCAGTACTTC.

This chain's CDR3 is CASSESGTGGYNEQFF. DNA for the CDR3: TGCGCCAGCAGTGAGTCCGGGACAGGGGGTTACAATGAGCAGTTCTTC. V and J are TRBV10-2 and TRBJ2-1, with TRBD1 matching 11 bases. CDR3 length: 16 amino acids. Germline CDR1 reads WSHSY; CDR2 reads SAAADI. The V segment lost 0 bases and the J segment 4 bases; nucleotides outside the gene matches: 2.

The chain joins TRBV7-9 to TRBJ1-4; the D gene is possibly TRBD1 (6 bases). CDR1 is SEHNR, CDR2 FQNEAQ, per germline (reference sequence). The V gene lost 1 base and the J gene lost 0 bases, with 18 bases spanning the gap. This CDR3 spans 19 amino acids. The CDR3 is CASSLDLSWGGSTNEKLFF. CDR3 nucleotide sequence: TGTGCCAGCAGCTTAGATTTGAGCTGGGGGGGCTCAACTAATGAAAAACTGTTTTTT.

The chain joins TRBV7-8 to TRBJ2-1; 12 bases fit TRBD2. This CDR3 is 16 amino acids long. CDR1 is SGHVS and CDR2 is FQNEAQ in the germline V gene. V was clipped by 2 bases and J by 4 bases; unmatched bases: 3. CDR3 amino acids: CASSLRTSGVYNEQFF. CDR3 coding DNA: TGTGCCAGCAGCTTAAGGACTAGCGGGGTATACAATGAGCAGTTCTTC. The variable domain in full, completed from reference TRBV7-8 and TRBJ2-1, reads GAGVSQSPRYKVAKRGQDVALRCDPISGHVSLFWYQQALGQGPEFLTYFQNEAQLDKSGLPSDRFFAERPEGSVSTLKIQRTQQEDSAVYLCASSLRTSGVYNEQFFGPGTRLTVL.

This clone was seen only a few times. J is TRBJ1-1 and V is TRBV30, with D tentatively TRBD1 (5 bases). This CDR3 comprises 14 residues. V lost 3 bases, J lost 4 bases, and 15 bases lay in between. CDR1 is GTSNPN and CDR2 is SVGIG in the germline V gene (reference sequence). This CDR3 is CAWSLRAGVTEAFF. The CDR3 nucleotides read TGTGCCTGGAGCCTTAGAGCGGGGGTCACTGAAGCTTTCTTT.